These 27 T cell receptor beta chains came from one sample sequenced in a study of T cell responses to AZD1222 COVID-19 vaccine. Libraries were prepared by immunoSEQ multiplex PCR; TCRdb keeps only in-frame clonotypes and omits some of them. The sample shows some 160,000 clones, around nine tenths of them seen only once. Specimen: peripheral blood, collected 28 days after the second AZD1222 dose. The receptors stem from an adult who received the AZD1222 COVID-19 vaccine.

The V call is TRBV12-5, the J call TRBJ1-1, with TRBD1 as a possible D gene (6 bases). Germline V gene data show CDR1 as LGHNT and CDR2 as FRNRAP. The CDR3 loop spans 18 amino acids. V was shortened by 0 bases and J by 2 bases, with 19 bases between the two germline ends. CDR3 loop: CASGLVPRGGRRNTEAFF. CDR3 sequence (DNA): TGTGCTAGTGGTTTGGTCCCCCGGGGGGGGCGAAGAAACACTGAAGCTTTCTTT.

This chain links TRBV2 with TRBJ2-5, with D maybe TRBD2 (6 bases). V was trimmed by 7 bases and J by 5 bases, leaving 17 bases between them. CDR3 size: 14 residues. CDR1 is SNHLY, CDR2 FYNNEI, per germline. CDR3 coding DNA: TGTGCCAGCATTTCCGGGACTCCCCGGGAGACCCAGTACTTC. This codes for CASISGTPRETQYF.

The chain carries TRBV21-1 and TRBJ1-1; no check of the table's D call, TRBD1, against the DNA was made. TRBV21-1 corresponds to a pseudogene. There are 14 residues in the CDR3. The CDR3 DNA reads TGTGCCGGCAGCGAGACAGGGGATCTAGCTGAAGCTTTCTTT. It translates to CAGSETGDLAEAFF.

This chain uses TRBV4-3 with TRBJ1-1; perhaps TRBD1 as D (5 bases). The germline V and J ends were trimmed by 4 bases and 1 base, with 13 bases remaining between them. The germline V gene encodes CDR1 LGHNA and CDR2 YSLEER. The CDR3 is 15 amino acids. CDR3 coding DNA: TGCGCCAGCAGCCTGGCGGGGACGGCGAACACTGAAGCTTTCTTT. This encodes CASSLAGTANTEAFF.

The chain combines TRBV12-3 or TRBV12-4 with TRBJ1-1; D unresolved. The V end lost 5 bases, the J end lost 0 bases, and 4 bases lay between the germline ends. This CDR3 region has 12 residues. The CDR3 DNA follows: TGTGCCAGCAGTAGGGTGAACACTGAAGCTTTCTTT. Translation gives CASSRVNTEAFF.

This sequence joins TRBV29-1 and TRBJ1-1, with unresolved D. Trimming removed 1 base at V and 8 bases at J, with 11 bases between. Germline CDR1 reads SQVTM; CDR2 reads ANQGSEA. The CDR3 contains 12 residues. CDR3 region: CSVEGALPEAFF. The CDR3, as DNA: TGCAGCGTTGAAGGGGCACTACCAGAAGCTTTCTTT.

The chain joins TRBV19 to TRBJ1-2; D uncertain. Germline CDR1 and CDR2: LNHDA and SQIVND (reference sequence). The CDR3 consists of 14 residues. V was trimmed by 5 bases and J by 3 bases, leaving 13 bases between them. For the CDR3, the DNA is TGTGCCAGTAGTCTTAGCCTGGGGTACTATGGCTACACCTTC. It yields the protein CASSLSLGYYGYTF.

The gene calls are TRBV7-2 and TRBJ1-2, with TRBD1 identical over 10 bases. CDR3 length: 15 residues. Trimming at V came to 6 bases and at J to 8 bases, leaving 12 bases not matched to a gene. The germline V gene has CDR1 SGHTA and CDR2 FQGNSA. CDR3 DNA sequence: TGTGCCAGCAGTCCCGGACAGGGGGACCTAGGGGGCTACACCTTC. Translated: CASSPGQGDLGGYTF.

The rearrangement uses TRBV27 and TRBJ2-1; the match to TRBD2 covers 11 bases. Germline-derived CDR1 and CDR2 are MNHEY and SMNVEV (reference sequence). V lost 1 base to trimming and J lost 8 bases; unmatched junction nucleotides: 4. CDR3 length equals 15 residues. DNA for the CDR3: TGTGCCAGCAGTTTATTAGCGGGGGGGCCTTATGAGCAGTTCTTC. This gives the protein CASSLLAGGPYEQFF.

The chain employs TRBV5-4 and TRBJ2-3; TRBD2 is a possible D gene (7 bases). The length of the CDR3 is 15 residues. The V end lost 2 bases, the J end lost 1 base, and 11 bases lay between the germline ends. Germline V gene sequence: CDR1 SGHNT, CDR2 YYREEE (reference sequence). The CDR3 is CASSFGGAGTDTQYF. CDR3 in DNA: TGTGCCAGCAGCTTTGGGGGGGCGGGCACAGATACGCAGTATTTT. The whole variable domain, remainder taken from reference TRBV5-4 and TRBJ2-3, is ETGVTQSPTHLIKTRGQQVTLRCSSQSGHNTVSWYQQALGQGPQFIFQYYREEENGRGNFPPRFSGLQFPNYSSELNVNALELDDSALYLCASSFGGAGTDTQYFGPGTRLTVL.

The CDR3 region is CASSQSKPWEQGVIYEQYF. CDR3 coding DNA: TGCGCCAGCAGTCAATCCAAACCCTGGGAACAGGGGGTAATCTACGAGCAGTACTTC. This sequence joins TRBV23-1 and TRBJ2-7; 8 bases fit TRBD1. TRBV23-1 is filed as an ORF, its function uncertain. J gave up 3 bases and V 0 bases, and 16 bases lay outside the gene matches. This CDR3 region has 19 residues.

The chain couples TRBV10-2 to TRBJ1-3; D not certain. The germline V and J ends were trimmed by 1 base and 0 bases, with 10 bases remaining between them. This CDR3 contains 16 residues. Germline values: CDR1 WSHSY, CDR2 SAAADI. The CDR3 DNA sequence: TGCGCCAGCAGTGAGTTTCACCCGAGCTCTGGAAACACCATATATTTT. Residues: CASSEFHPSSGNTIYF.

The chain uses TRBV20-1 and TRBJ2-1, with D perhaps matching TRBD1 (6 bases). V was pared by 5 bases and J by 8 bases, with 10 bases between. There are 11 residues in the CDR3. From germline, CDR1 is DFQATT and CDR2 SNEGSKA (reference sequence). CDR3: CSALQGYEQFF. CDR3 sequence (DNA): TGCAGTGCTCTACAGGGTTATGAGCAGTTCTTC.

This chain links TRBV5-6 with TRBJ2-7, with 7 bases fitting TRBD2. The junction had 7 bases not matched to a gene; V was cut back by 1 base and J by 0 bases. The CDR3 has 16 residues. The germline V gene encodes CDR1 SGHDT and CDR2 YYEEEE. CDR3 sequence: CASSLWEGLSSYEQYF. CDR3 in DNA: TGTGCCAGCAGCTTGTGGGAGGGCCTCAGCTCCTACGAGCAGTACTTC.

The chain combines TRBV2 with TRBJ1-5; TRBD1 aligns across 10 bases. CDR1 and CDR2 (germline): SNHLY, FYNNEI. The CDR3 loop spans 16 amino acids. V was pared by 6 bases and J by 6 bases, with 11 bases of the junction left unmatched. CDR3 DNA: TGTGCCAGCAGCGGGACGTTGGGACAGGGGATTCAGCCCCAGCATTTT. Translation: CASSGTLGQGIQPQHF.

This chain uses TRBV10-2 with TRBJ1-1; D ambiguous. The germline CDR1 and CDR2 sequences are WSHSY and SAAADI. The CDR3 runs to 13 residues. V shed 2 bases and J shed 6 bases, with 10 bases lying between them. The CDR3 region has the DNA TGCGCCAGCAGTGAGCGGTCCCCCGCTGAAGCTTTCTTT. Its protein is CASSERSPAEAFF.

The genes are TRBV12-3 or TRBV12-4 and TRBJ1-2; D is unresolved. This CDR3 has 13 amino acids. Deletions cut 7 bases from V and 5 bases from J, with 14 bases between. CDR3 DNA: TGTGCCAGCACCCAGTCGGCCTCGTATGGCTACACCTTC. Protein: CASTQSASYGYTF.

The rearrangement links TRBV5-1 to TRBJ1-2, with a possible D match to TRBD1 (6 bases). The CDR3 sequence is 16 residues long. CDR1 and CDR2 from the germline V gene are SGHRS and YFSETQ. The V end lost 0 bases, the J end lost 5 bases, and 17 bases lay between the germline ends. CDR3 nucleotides: TGCGCCAGCAGCTTGGCCTTAGACAGGACCCCTTATGGCTACACCTTC. Translating gives CASSLALDRTPYGYTF.

V gene TRBV7-9 combines with J gene TRBJ2-1, with 7 positions matching TRBD1. Germline V CDR1 and CDR2: SEHNR, FQNEAQ (reference sequence). The length of the CDR3 is 16 residues. V trimming: 2 bases; J trimming: 2 bases; junction bases outside the gene matches: 6. Here the CDR3 DNA reads TGTGCCAGCAGCTTACTGGACAGGCCCCCCTACAATGAGCAGTTCTTC. It encodes CASSLLDRPPYNEQFF.

This chain uses TRBV3-1 (or the pseudogene TRBV3-2) with TRBJ1-2; D remains unclear. The CDR3 is made up of 14 amino acids. Trimming removed 0 bases from V and 6 bases from J, with 11 bases in between. Germline V gene lookup returns CDR1 LGHDT and CDR2 YNNKEL (reference sequence). CDR3 coding DNA: TGTGCCAGCAGCCAAGATTTCCGAGGCAATGGCTACACCTTC. Amino acids: CASSQDFRGNGYTF.

The rearrangement joins TRBV15 to TRBJ1-3; no reliable D call. The germline V gene encodes CDR1 LNHNV and CDR2 YYDKDF (reference sequence). This CDR3 contains 15 residues. V was shortened by 0 bases and J by 0 bases, with 6 bases between the two germline ends. The DNA of the CDR3 is TGTGCCACCAGCAGAGAAGCCCACTCTGGAAACACCATATATTTT. This gives the protein CATSREAHSGNTIYF.

This sequence joins TRBV30 and TRBJ1-6; 11 bases align to TRBD1. The junction had 8 bases not matched to a gene; V was cut back by 0 bases and J by 10 bases. The germline V gene has CDR1 GTSNPN and CDR2 SVGIG (reference sequence). There are 16 residues in the CDR3. Here the CDR3 reads CAWSVGGTGGRSPLHF. The DNA for the CDR3 is TGTGCCTGGAGTGTAGGGGGGACAGGGGGAAGGTCACCCCTCCACTTT. The entire variable domain, with the rest obtained from reference TRBV30 and TRBJ1-6, is as follows: SQTIHQWPATLVQPVGSPLSLECTVEGTSNPNLYWYRQAAGRGLQLLFYSVGIGQISSEVPQNLSASRPQDRQFILSSKKLLLSDSGFYLCAWSVGGTGGRSPLHFGNGTRLTVT.

This sequence joins TRBV7-2 and TRBJ2-4; 15 bases map to TRBD2. This CDR3 contains 16 residues. The germline gives CDR1 SGHTA, CDR2 FQGNSA. Trimming took 5 bases from V and 5 from J; bases not matched to a gene: 4. CDR3 amino acids: CASSRGLAGGENIQYF. Written as DNA, the CDR3 is TGTGCCAGCAGCCGCGGACTAGCGGGGGGGGAAAACATTCAGTACTTC.

The genes are TRBV11-2 and TRBJ2-7; D possibly matches TRBD1 or TRBD2 (5 bases each). Germline loops: CDR1 SGHAT, CDR2 FQNNGV. The CDR3 loop spans 15 amino acids. Trimming shortened V by 1 base and J by 6 bases, and 16 bases separated the two germline ends. The CDR3 sequence: CASSLGDAGWGEQYF. For the CDR3, the DNA is TGTGCCAGCAGCTTAGGGGACGCCGGTTGGGGCGAGCAGTACTTC.

This clone is a singleton in its sample. This chain uses TRBV2 with TRBJ2-7, with D hard to call. The length of the CDR3 is 13 residues. CDR1 SNHLY and CDR2 FYNNEI come from the germline V gene. The V gene lost 3 bases and the J gene lost 3 bases, with 9 bases spanning the gap. The CDR3 is CASSDPLSYEQYF. The CDR3 DNA reads as TGTGCCAGCAGTGACCCCTTGAGCTACGAGCAGTACTTC. Full variable domain (outside the CDR3, taken from reference TRBV2 and TRBJ2-7): EPEVTQTPSHQVTQMGQEVILRCVPISNHLYFYWYRQILGQKVEFLVSFYNNEISEKSEIFDDQFSVERPDGSNFTLKIRSTKLEDSAMYFCASSDPLSYEQYFGPGTRLTVT.

CDR3 DNA sequence: TGTGCCAGCAGCTCCGAGTCTGGGGGGTGGGATACGCAGTATTTT. It codes for CASSSESGGWDTQYF. This chain connects TRBV5-5 to TRBJ2-3, with D perhaps matching TRBD2 (6 bases). Germline CDR1 SGHKS, CDR2 YYEKEE (reference sequence). The CDR3 spans 15 residues. The ends were cut back, 3 bases at V and 6 bases at J, with 17 bases in the middle.

The chain carries TRBV7-9 and TRBJ1-2, with D unclear. This CDR3 contains 16 residues. V lost 4 bases, J lost 8 bases, and 23 bases lay in between. Per the germline V gene, CDR1 is SEHNR and CDR2 is FQNEAQ (reference sequence). The CDR3 nucleotides read TGTGCCAGCAGCTCGTGGGCCGGAGGACCTCTGAACGGCTACACCTTC. Translating gives CASSSWAGGPLNGYTF.